This TCR beta chain is from a study of T-cell reconstitution after alpha-beta-depleted transplantation in children. Trimming shortened V by 6 bases and J by 2 bases, and 10 bases separated the two germline ends. The CDR3 loop spans 13 amino acids. CDR1 and CDR2 from the germline V gene are MNHEY and SMNVEV (reference sequence). The TCRbeta library was prepared with unique molecular identifiers. TCRdb recomputed calls from the PCR reads with MiXCR, one row per CDR3 protein. The table shows 45,000 or so distinct CDR3 sequences, with around 53% occurring only once. This clonotype is termed medium-sized. The V and J genes are TRBV27 and TRBJ2-5; D remains unclear. This sample comprised peripheral blood, obtained before TCRalphabeta/CD19-depleted stem cell transplant. The receptor's source is a boy younger than two with SCID, due to receive a stem cell transplant. The CDR3 reads CASSFGIQETQYF. The CDR3 nucleotides are TGTGCCAGCAGCTTTGGGATTCAAGAGACCCAGTACTTC.